This T cell receptor (beta chain) was obtained from a study of shared clonotypes between healthy human individuals. Produced via immunoSEQ multiplex PCR; TCRdb's table is partial and in-frame only. This table holds about 1.1 million clones, approximately 78% found once. Germline CDR1 and CDR2: MNHNS and SASEGT. Trimming left V 4 bases short and J 0 bases short, with 10 bases between. The CDR3 is 16 amino acids. Overall study findings and caveats: A handful of donors showed sharing of approximately 4.7% of naive CD4 clonotypes. The study sampled only blood, and tissue repertoires likely differ. Naive subsets generally had larger estimated richness than memory subsets.

The donors, all of them Caucasian adults, lived in Nashville, Tennessee. About this clone: Antigen specificity is unknown.

The V gene is TRBV6-1, the J gene TRBJ2-6, with D unresolved. The material sequenced was memory CD4+ T cells from PBMCs. Specified subset: CD45RA-negative fraction. This TCR came from a man in his late teens or twenties in good health. Some clones in this sample may be carry-over from other donors' samples. CDR3 in amino acids: CASSVGTSSGANVLTF. The CDR3 region has the DNA TGTGCCAGCAGTGTCGGCACCAGCTCTGGGGCCAACGTCCTGACTTTC.